The 19 T cell receptor beta chains below were found in one sample sequenced in a study of cytomegalovirus exposure and HLA in healthy donors. Assay used: immunoSEQ multiplex PCR; TCRdb lists only in-frame clones, some missing. The sample contains 76,000 or so clones, around 94% of which appear only once. Sequenced: PBMCs. These receptors were collected from a woman in her late teens or twenties in good health and CMV-seronegative.

In DNA, the CDR3 is TGCGCCAGCAGCTTGGCTCTAGCGGGAGTTCTGGCCGGGGAGCTGTTTTTT. Translation: CASSLALAGVLAGELFF. The chain combines TRBV5-1 with TRBJ2-2; TRBD2 matches at 10 bases. The CDR3 consists of 17 residues. The junction had 8 bases not matched to a gene; V was cut back by 0 bases and J by 6 bases. Germline-derived CDR1 and CDR2 are SGHRS and YFSETQ.

The CDR3 is CATHGTRKNIQYF. The CDR3 region has the DNA TGTGCCACCCACGGGACTAGAAAAAACATTCAGTACTTC. This chain joins TRBV19 and TRBJ2-4, with 8 bases that match TRBD2. The CDR3 is made up of 13 amino acids. V gave up 10 bases and J gave up 4 bases; unmatched junction bases: 6. Germline-derived CDR1 and CDR2 are LNHDA and SQIVND (reference sequence).

The chain carries TRBV5-1 and TRBJ2-2; weak D call: TRBD2 (6 bases). Per the germline V gene, CDR1 is SGHRS and CDR2 is YFSETQ. V lost 1 base and J 4 bases, leaving 17 bases between the germline ends. The CDR3 has 17 amino acids. This CDR3 reads CASSLQIGGPVTGELFF. CDR3 DNA: TGCGCCAGCAGCTTGCAGATCGGAGGGCCGGTCACCGGGGAGCTGTTTTTT.

The rearrangement uses TRBV4-1 and TRBJ2-2; 8 bases line up with TRBD2. CDR1 and CDR2 from the germline V gene are MGHRA and YSYEKL. V shed 1 base, J shed 2 bases, and the junction held 3 bases outside the gene matches. This CDR3 spans 16 amino acids. In nucleotides, the CDR3 is TGCGCCAGCAGCCAAGCGGGAGGGATCAACACCGGGGAGCTGTTTTTT. Protein product: CASSQAGGINTGELFF.

The chain has TRBV30 and TRBJ1-2, with a tentative D call TRBD1 (6 bases). The CDR3 contains 13 residues. V gave up 3 bases and J gave up 6 bases, with 14 bases separating them. Germline CDR1 reads GTSNPN; CDR2 reads SVGIG (reference sequence). CDR3 region: CAWRAGTKNGYTF. For the CDR3, the DNA is TGTGCCTGGAGGGCCGGGACAAAAAATGGCTACACCTTC.

V gene TRBV7-6 combines with J gene TRBJ2-1, with a possible D match to TRBD2 (5 bases). Per germline, CDR1 SGHVS and CDR2 FNYEAQ. This CDR3 contains 15 residues. V lost 8 bases and J 2 bases, leaving 16 bases between the germline ends. CDR3 residues: CASSPAGAPYNEQFF. The DNA for the CDR3 is TGTGCCAGCTCCCCCGCGGGTGCCCCCTACAATGAGCAGTTCTTC.

The chain employs TRBV28 and TRBJ2-5; D gene uncertain. CDR3 size: 14 residues. Germline V gene lookup returns CDR1 MDHEN and CDR2 SYDVKM. V was clipped by 4 bases and J by 1 base, with 10 bases between them. The CDR3 region has the DNA TGTGCCAGCAGTTCCCGCTCGGTCCAAGAGACCCAGTACTTC. Amino acid sequence: CASSSRSVQETQYF. The full variable domain, completed using reference TRBV28 and TRBJ2-5, is DVKVTQSSRYLVKRTGEKVFLECVQDMDHENMFWYRQDPGLGLRLIYFSYDVKMKEKGDIPEGYSVSREKKERFSLILESASTNQTSMYLCASSSRSVQETQYFGPGTRLLVL.

The chain links TRBV5-6 to TRBJ2-1, with 7 bases matching TRBD1. CDR1 and CDR2 from the germline V gene are SGHDT and YYEEEE. CDR3 length: 16 amino acids. With V trimmed by 2 bases and J by 3 bases, 8 bases remained unmatched. The CDR3: CASSFTGVKLYNEQFF. In nucleotides, the CDR3 is TGTGCCAGCAGCTTTACAGGGGTGAAGCTCTACAATGAGCAGTTCTTC.

The chain recombines TRBV7-8 with TRBJ1-1; D may be TRBD1 (6 bases). This CDR3 is built from 16 residues. The germline gives CDR1 SGHVS, CDR2 FQNEAQ. Trimming removed 5 bases at V and 0 bases at J, with 16 bases between. The CDR3: CASSPEGGTMNTEAFF. The CDR3 coding sequence is TGTGCCAGCAGCCCCGAGGGGGGGACTATGAACACTGAAGCTTTCTTT.

This clone was recorded only once. V and J are TRBV9 and TRBJ2-7, with a tentative D call TRBD1 (5 bases). The CDR3 sequence is 13 residues long. V was cut by 4 bases and J by 3 bases, with 11 bases left in between. Germline CDR1 and CDR2: SGDLS and YYNGEE. As DNA, the CDR3 is TGTGCCAGCAGCCCAGCAGGACACTACGAGCAGTACTTC. Its protein is CASSPAGHYEQYF.

V is TRBV4-2 and J is TRBJ1-4; TRBD1 agrees at 9 bases. CDR3 size: 16 residues. CDR1 and CDR2 from the germline V gene are LGHNA and YNFKEQ. The V gene end was trimmed by 0 bases and the J gene end by 5 bases; junction bases not matched to a gene: 4. The CDR3 here is CASSQDTGTGNEKLFF. The CDR3, as DNA: TGTGCCAGCAGCCAAGATACCGGGACAGGGAATGAAAAACTGTTTTTT.

The chain is built from TRBV27 and TRBJ1-5; 10 bases fit TRBD1. Germline V lookup: CDR1 MNHEY, CDR2 SMNVEV (reference sequence). The V and J ends lost 5 bases and 0 bases, in that order; junction bases with no gene match: 13. The CDR3 extends over 19 amino acids. The CDR3 DNA follows: TGTGCCAGCAGTCCCCCCCCCGACAGGGGGCCATTTAGCAATCAGCCCCAGCATTTT. It encodes CASSPPPDRGPFSNQPQHF.

J is TRBJ2-2 and V is TRBV11-2; possible D gene TRBD1, 6 bases. The CDR3 runs to 13 residues. The germline CDR1 and CDR2 sequences are SGHAT and FQNNGV. V lost 5 bases and J lost 12, with 16 bases in between. The CDR3 reads CASSPSRQAKLFF. DNA for the CDR3: TGTGCCAGCAGCCCCTCACGACAGGCTAAGCTGTTTTTT.

The chain employs TRBV18 and TRBJ2-7; D is undetermined. The V end was cut by 0 bases, the J end by 6 bases, with 9 bases between. The CDR3 length is 13 residues. The germline CDR1 and CDR2 sequences are KGHSH and LQKENI. This chain's CDR3 is CASSPPASSEQYF. CDR3 nucleotide sequence: TGTGCCAGCTCACCACCGGCTAGTTCCGAGCAGTACTTC.

The V gene is TRBV5-4, the J gene TRBJ1-2; D is uncertain. This CDR3 is 16 amino acids long. The germline V and J ends were trimmed by 0 bases and 2 bases, with 14 bases remaining between them. CDR1 and CDR2 (germline): SGHNT, YYREEE (reference sequence). This chain's CDR3 is CASSLGSPRRNYGYTF. Written as DNA, the CDR3 is TGTGCCAGCAGCTTGGGATCACCTAGAAGAAACTATGGCTACACCTTC. Drawing the rest from reference TRBV5-4 and TRBJ1-2, the complete variable domain is ETGVTQSPTHLIKTRGQQVTLRCSSQSGHNTVSWYQQALGQGPQFIFQYYREEENGRGNFPPRFSGLQFPNYSSELNVNALELDDSALYLCASSLGSPRRNYGYTFGSGTRLTVV.

CDR3 in amino acids: CASSAGQDSYGYTF. The CDR3 DNA reads as TGTGCCAGCAGTGCGGGACAGGATAGCTATGGCTACACCTTC. This chain links TRBV2 with TRBJ1-2, with TRBD1 identical over 8 bases. Looked up from germline, CDR1 is SNHLY and CDR2 is FYNNEI. This CDR3 comprises 14 residues. The J segment lost 4 bases and the V segment lost 4 bases, leaving 5 bases of the junction unmatched.

This clone was counted a single time. The chain carries TRBV5-1 and TRBJ2-1; 7 bases are shared with TRBD1. CDR1 is SGHRS and CDR2 is YFSETQ in the germline V gene. The V segment lost 4 bases and the J segment 13 bases; nucleotides outside the gene matches: 14. The CDR3 has 14 residues. CDR3 residues: CASSQPGQWIGQFF. The CDR3, as DNA: TGCGCCAGCAGCCAACCGGGACAGTGGATCGGTCAGTTCTTC.

The chain recombines TRBV5-4 with TRBJ2-7; TRBD2 agrees at 12 bases. Trimming cost V 4 bases and J 2 bases; bases outside gene matches: 4. Germline V gene lookup returns CDR1 SGHNT and CDR2 YYREEE (reference sequence). The CDR3 is 15 residues long. The CDR3 DNA follows: TGTGCCAGCAGCCCGGGACTAGCGGGTCCCTACGAGCAGTACTTC. Translation: CASSPGLAGPYEQYF.

V and J are TRBV29-1 and TRBJ2-5; TRBD2 agrees at 11 bases. Germline-derived CDR1 and CDR2 are SQVTM and ANQGSEA. This CDR3 spans 14 amino acids. V lost 7 bases, J lost 2 bases, and 6 bases stayed unmatched. In DNA form, the CDR3 reads TGCAGCGCCATCCGGACTAGCGGGCAAGAGACCCAGTACTTC. It is translated as CSAIRTSGQETQYF.